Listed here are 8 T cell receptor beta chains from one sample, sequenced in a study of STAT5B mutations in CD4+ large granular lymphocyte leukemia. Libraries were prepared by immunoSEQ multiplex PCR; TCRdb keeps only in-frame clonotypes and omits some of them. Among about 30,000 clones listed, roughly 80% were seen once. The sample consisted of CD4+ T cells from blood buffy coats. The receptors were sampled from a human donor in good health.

For the CDR3, the DNA is TGTGCCAGCACCATGGGGGCGCTCGGGGCCAACGTCCTGACTTTC. Its protein is CASTMGALGANVLTF. V gene TRBV9 combines with J gene TRBJ2-6; D might be TRBD1 (6 bases). From germline, CDR1 is SGDLS and CDR2 YYNGEE. CDR3 size: 15 residues. Trimming shortened V by 6 bases and J by 4 bases, and 14 bases separated the two germline ends.

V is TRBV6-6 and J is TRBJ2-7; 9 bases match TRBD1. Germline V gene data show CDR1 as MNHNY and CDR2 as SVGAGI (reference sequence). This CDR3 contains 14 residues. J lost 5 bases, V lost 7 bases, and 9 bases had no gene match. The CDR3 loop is CASTPGTGRHEQYF. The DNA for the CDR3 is TGTGCCAGCACTCCCGGGACAGGGAGACACGAGCAGTACTTC.

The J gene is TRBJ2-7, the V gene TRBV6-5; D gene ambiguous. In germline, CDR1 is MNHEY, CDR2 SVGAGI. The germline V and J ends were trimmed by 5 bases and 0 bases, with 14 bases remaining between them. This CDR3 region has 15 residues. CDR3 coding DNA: TGTGCCAGCAGTCCCGAAAGACCACTCTCCTACGAGCAGTACTTC. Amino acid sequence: CASSPERPLSYEQYF.

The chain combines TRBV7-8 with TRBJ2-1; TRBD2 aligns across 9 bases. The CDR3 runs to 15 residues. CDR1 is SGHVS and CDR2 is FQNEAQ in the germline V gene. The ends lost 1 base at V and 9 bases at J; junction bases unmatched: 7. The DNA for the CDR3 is TGTGCCAGCAGCTTAGTTGCGGGAGGGCACGGTGAGCAGTTCTTC. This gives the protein CASSLVAGGHGEQFF.

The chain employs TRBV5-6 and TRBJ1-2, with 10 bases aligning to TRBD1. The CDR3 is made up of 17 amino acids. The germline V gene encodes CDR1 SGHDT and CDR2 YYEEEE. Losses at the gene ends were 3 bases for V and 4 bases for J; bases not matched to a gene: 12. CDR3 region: CASSSEPGQGTFYGYTF. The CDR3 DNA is TGTGCCAGCAGCTCGGAACCGGGACAGGGGACTTTCTATGGCTACACCTTC.

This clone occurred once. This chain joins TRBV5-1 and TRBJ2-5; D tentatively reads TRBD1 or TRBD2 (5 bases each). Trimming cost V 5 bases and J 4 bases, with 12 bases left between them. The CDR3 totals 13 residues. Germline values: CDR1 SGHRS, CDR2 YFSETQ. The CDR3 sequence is CASRGVPGETQYF. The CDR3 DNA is TGCGCCAGCAGGGGGGTCCCTGGAGAGACCCAGTACTTC.

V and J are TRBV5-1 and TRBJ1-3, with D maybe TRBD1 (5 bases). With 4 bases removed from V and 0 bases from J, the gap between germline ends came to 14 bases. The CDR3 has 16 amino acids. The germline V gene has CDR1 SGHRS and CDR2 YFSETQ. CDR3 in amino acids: CASSTTVMNSGNTIYF. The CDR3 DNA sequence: TGCGCCAGCAGCACGACAGTTATGAACTCTGGAAACACCATATATTTT.

The CDR3 sequence: CAISESSKGAQNYGYTF. CDR3 bases: TGTGCCATCAGTGAGTCATCAAAGGGGGCGCAGAACTATGGCTACACCTTC. V and J are TRBV10-3 and TRBJ1-2, with 7 bases aligning to TRBD1. V lost 0 bases and J lost 2; bases outside the gene matches: 9. Germline loops: CDR1 ENHRY, CDR2 SYGVKD. The CDR3 is 17 residues long.